This T cell receptor beta chain was sequenced for a study of T cell repertoires in cytomegalovirus infection. Whole-study context: Selection of CMV epitopes for the study included recently identified HLA-C-restricted and well-studied HLA-B-restricted ones. Through public TCR beta signatures, both CMV infection and matching HLA type were indicated.

One entry per CDR3 protein results from TCRdb running MiXCR on the reads. The data show 450,000 to 550,000 distinct CDR3 sequences, 42% seen once. V lost 5 bases and J lost 1, with 11 bases in between. Germline V CDR1 and CDR2: SGHTA, FQGNSA. The CDR3 covers 14 residues. This clonotype came up many times. Its target is unknown. The genes are TRBV7-2 and TRBJ2-5, with a tentative D call TRBD2 (5 bases). The specimen was cultured PBMCs, collected from culture after CMV antigen stimulation. The clonotype comes from a human donor in good health (CMV status not recorded). Some clones in this sample may be carry-over from other donors' samples. CDR3 amino acids: CASSPRAGQETQYF. DNA of the CDR3: TGTGCCAGCAGCCCCCGCGCGGGCCAAGAGACCCAGTACTTC.